This T cell receptor beta chain was observed in a study of graft-versus-host responses after intestinal transplantation (dated by TCRdb to 2020 to 2022). Study-level background: Recipients received multivisceral, liver-intestinal, or isolated intestinal transplants. Every recipient was given anti-thymocyte globulin induction, followed by around three years of maintenance tacrolimus and steroids. After intestinal transplantation, graft-versus-host and host-versus-graft alloreactive T cell clones in the graft, circulation and bone marrow were tracked using bulk TCR-beta CDR3 sequencing. To identify alloreactive clones, pre-transplant mixed lymphocyte reaction products were sequenced and compared with unstimulated pre-transplant donor and recipient T cells. The cohort enrolled some 25 intestinal transplant recipients including one retransplant, and 3 patients lacking pretransplant specimens were excluded. A peak of at least 4% donor T cells among recipient peripheral blood mononuclear cells was the definition used for donor T cell macrochimerism. Rather than going through the commercial service, samples from a few later patients were sequenced in-house on an Illumina MiSeq and processed with MiXCR.

General findings and caveats noted by the study authors: The conclusions were limited by the relatively low number and heterogeneity of the intestinal transplant patients. Early after transplant, peak levels of circulating GvH clones were associated with declines in HvG clones. GvH clones were detected in recipient bone marrow, and some of these GvH clones were observed earlier in ileal mucosa or blood, consistent with an intestinal mucosal origin. High GvH to HvG T cell clonal ratios were observed in the allografts of patients with donor T cell macrochimerism.

Library method: the immunoSEQ multiplex PCR assay. In most patients, genomic DNA was isolated using the Qiagen DNeasy Blood and Tissue Kit and sent frozen to Adaptive Biotechnologies for TCR sequencing. For most patients, high-throughput TCR-beta CDR3 sequencing of genomic DNA was performed by Adaptive Biotechnologies. The published analysis was carried out like this. TCR sequencing data were retrieved from Adaptive's ImmunoSEQ software for around 20 patients, whereas three other patients were processed with MiXCR and VDJtools. CD4 versus CD8 sorting errors were corrected by removing sequences found in both subsets at a frequency ratio below 5:1. CDR3 nucleotide sequences shared between donor and recipient were removed because their origin could not be assigned. Alloreactive clones required at least 2-fold expansion over unstimulated cells and minimum CFSE-low frequency of 0.002% (template counts) or 0.001% (read counts). A clone was considered mappable if detected in the sequenced pre-transplant spleen, lymph node, or MLR CFSE-low populations of the donor or recipient. The cumulative frequency of alloreactive clones was calculated as a percentage of all sequences, weighted by copy number. Sourced from immuneACCESS, this table was stored by TCRdb with only in-frame sequences that have V and J called. A share of the clones is absent; for the studies checked, an unresolved V gene accounts for under half, and the remainder has no known explanation. V and J calls and clone size are copied from that table; D and trimming were computed from the DNA. Recorded for this sample are about 120,000 clones; around 94% of them occurred a single time. 0.2% to 0.25% of the sample rests with the top ten.

Germline trimming amounts to 0 bases on V and 1 base on J, with 4 as the count of junction bases outside the gene matches. Via the germline V gene (reference sequence), CDR1 is SGHNT and CDR2 YYREEE. Including cysteine and phenylalanine, the CDR3 has 16 amino acids. Here the CDR3 DNA is all that survives: 48 bases in frame from base 1. Concerning this clone itself: Its antigen is currently not known. No base quality values were provided; no much bigger clone lies one nucleotide off.

Per the publication, the time point label means: cells obtained before transplantation from donor or recipient. CD3+CD4+ and CD3+CD8+ populations were FACS-sorted from unstimulated pre-transplant donor and recipient cells taken from spleen or lymph nodes. The sequence was obtained from a human donor who was the organ donor for an intestinal transplant. Sequencing used unstimulated CD4+ T cells sorted from spleen or lymph node cells, obtained before transplant. Here the chain combines TRBV5-4 and TRBJ2-5; the central 9 bases match TRBD2. In nucleotide form, the sequence is TGTGCCAGCAGCTTGGCGGTAGCGGGGGCCCAAGAGACCCAGTACTTC. It translates to CASSLAVAGAQETQYF.